Shown below are 28 T cell receptor beta chains from a single sample sequenced in a study of identifying expanded T cells in peripheral blood. Generated by immunoSEQ multiplex PCR, the TCRdb table keeps only in-frame clones and is missing some. This table holds about 58,000 clones, approximately 90% found once. The specimen sequenced was blood. These receptors all come from a person aged 18 to 70 in good health.

This clone was seen only a few times. The V call is TRBV7-2, the J call TRBJ1-3; no clear D gene. Trimming took 6 bases from V and 4 from J, leaving 16 bases between them. Germline CDR1 is SGHTA and CDR2 is FQGNSA. This CDR3 region has 15 residues. The CDR3 spells CASSLMPATGNTIYF. The CDR3 DNA reads as TGTGCCAGCAGTTTAATGCCGGCAACCGGAAACACCATATATTTT.

The chain recombines TRBV25-1 with TRBJ2-3; D is undetermined. Germline V CDR1 and CDR2: MGHDK, SYGVNS. CDR3 length: 13 amino acids. Trimming cost V 8 bases and J 0 bases, with 9 bases left between them. CDR3 nucleotides: TGTGCCAGCCGCTACACAAGCACAGATACGCAGTATTTT. Encoded protein: CASRYTSTDTQYF.

The rearrangement joins TRBV4-1 to TRBJ2-5, with 12 bases fitting TRBD2. V lost 4 bases, J lost 5 bases, and 5 bases stayed unmatched. The CDR3 has 15 amino acids. The germline gives CDR1 MGHRA, CDR2 YSYEKL. In DNA form, the CDR3 reads TGCGCCAGCAGCCTAGGACTAGCGGGACTGGAGACCCAGTACTTC. Translated, it gives CASSLGLAGLETQYF.

This sequence joins TRBV11-2 and TRBJ2-3, with 14 bases lining up with TRBD2. This CDR3 has 19 residues. CDR1 is SGHAT, CDR2 FQNNGV, per germline. V dropped 3 bases and J dropped 2; count of bases not matched to a gene: 10. The CDR3 here is CASSFIGLAGGLPTDTQYF. The CDR3 DNA reads TGTGCCAGCAGCTTCATTGGACTAGCGGGGGGCCTTCCCACAGATACGCAGTATTTT.

The CDR3 DNA reads as TGTGCCAGCAGCCCGCTAGGGGGTGACAGGACCTACGAGCAGTACTTC. As protein: CASSPLGGDRTYEQYF. The gene calls are TRBV9 and TRBJ2-7; a weak D match, TRBD1 (6 bases). This CDR3 spans 16 amino acids. V was cut by 4 bases and J by 2 bases, with 19 bases left in between. Germline V CDR1 and CDR2: SGDLS, YYNGEE.

This clone has more than one count but fewer than ten. V usage is TRBV23-1 and J usage is TRBJ2-7, with D tentatively TRBD1 (6 bases). TRBV23-1 is sorted into the ORF group, with uncertain function. V lost 4 bases and J 2 bases, leaving 30 bases between the germline ends. This CDR3 contains 20 residues. The CDR3 DNA is TGCGCCAGCAGTCCCGATCTAGTACAGGGAAGGGACCTTCGTCCCTACGAGCAGTACTTC. This translates into CASSPDLVQGRDLRPYEQYF.

V usage is TRBV11-2 and J usage is TRBJ2-7, with 7 bases identical to TRBD2. V lost 0 bases, J lost 5 bases, and 7 bases stayed unmatched. CDR1 and CDR2 (germline): SGHAT, FQNNGV. The CDR3 is 15 amino acids. The CDR3 bases are TGTGCCAGCAGCTTAGAGAGGCGGGAGTTCGACGAGCAGTACTTC. Its translation: CASSLERREFDEQYF.

V gene TRBV5-6 combines with J gene TRBJ1-4; a weak D match, TRBD1 (5 bases). This CDR3 has 16 residues. V lost 2 bases and J 1 base, leaving 12 bases between the germline ends. The germline V gene encodes CDR1 SGHDT and CDR2 YYEEEE. CDR3 nucleotides: TGTGCCAGCAGCTTCTCATCAGGGTTAACTAATGAAAAACTGTTTTTT. Translation: CASSFSSGLTNEKLFF.

The chain combines TRBV20-1 with TRBJ1-4; D gene unclear. V was clipped by 4 bases and J by 7 bases, with 7 bases between them. CDR3 length equals 11 residues. The V gene's germline CDR1 is DFQATT and CDR2 SNEGSKA (reference sequence). For the CDR3, the DNA is TGCAGTGCTACGATTGGTGAAAAACTGTTTTTT. Its translation is CSATIGEKLFF.

The chain couples TRBV29-1 to TRBJ2-7; TRBD1 agrees at 7 bases. The CDR3 runs to 14 residues. Germline V gene data show CDR1 as SQVTM and CDR2 as ANQGSEA. The V and J ends lost 1 base and 2 bases, in that order; junction bases with no gene match: 5. For the CDR3, the DNA is TGCAGCGTTGAAGTACAGGGGACGACCTACGAGCAGTACTTC. Protein: CSVEVQGTTYEQYF.

The chain employs TRBV29-1 and TRBJ2-7; D possibly corresponds to TRBD2 (6 bases). This CDR3 has 13 residues. The V end was cut by 5 bases, the J end by 3 bases, with 14 bases between. Germline assignment: CDR1 SQVTM and CDR2 ANQGSEA. The CDR3 DNA reads TGCAGCGTTTCCCTGGCGGGGAGCTACGAGCAGTACTTC. It codes for CSVSLAGSYEQYF.

The chain employs TRBV6-5 and TRBJ2-1; D possibly corresponds to TRBD2 (5 bases). V was pared by 1 base and J by 7 bases, with 11 bases between. Germline CDR1 and CDR2: MNHEY and SVGAGI. The CDR3 has 14 residues. CDR3 coding DNA: TGTGCCAGCAGTTACTTGGACCGGAGGAATGAGCAGTTCTTC. Its translation is CASSYLDRRNEQFF.

The chain uses TRBV7-9 and TRBJ2-7; 8 nucleotides line up with TRBD1. The CDR3 has 13 amino acids. The J segment lost 8 bases and the V segment lost 5 bases, leaving 8 bases of the junction unmatched. Germline CDR1 reads SEHNR; CDR2 reads FQNEAQ (reference sequence). DNA of the CDR3: TGTGCCAGCAGCACAAAGGGACAGGACAAGCAGTACTTC. Amino acid sequence: CASSTKGQDKQYF.

V is TRBV19 and J is TRBJ1-4; D remains ambiguous. The ends were cut back, 5 bases at V and 4 bases at J, with 8 bases in the middle. Germline values: CDR1 LNHDA, CDR2 SQIVND (reference sequence). The CDR3 contains 13 residues. CDR3: CASSEQFNEKLFF. CDR3 DNA sequence: TGTGCCAGTAGTGAACAGTTTAATGAAAAACTGTTTTTT.

The chain employs TRBV4-1 and TRBJ2-2; maybe TRBD2 (6 bases). The CDR3 covers 18 residues. V was trimmed by 2 bases and J by 2 bases, leaving 18 bases between them. The germline gives CDR1 MGHRA, CDR2 YSYEKL. The CDR3 sequence is CASSQRGPGLINTGELFF. CDR3 coding DNA: TGCGCCAGCAGCCAAAGGGGCCCGGGACTCATAAACACCGGGGAGCTGTTTTTT.

This sequence joins TRBV4-3 and TRBJ2-1, with D perhaps matching TRBD2 (7 bases). The CDR3 extends over 16 amino acids. The V and J ends lost 3 bases and 6 bases respectively, with 18 bases between them. From germline, CDR1 is LGHNA and CDR2 YSLEER. The CDR3, as DNA: TGCGCCAGCAGCCAGAAGGGGAGGGGGAATTCCAATGAGCAGTTCTTC. Residues: CASSQKGRGNSNEQFF.

The chain is built from TRBV18 and TRBJ2-5; the match to TRBD2 covers 10 bases. This CDR3 contains 19 residues. From germline, CDR1 is KGHSH and CDR2 LQKENI. The V gene end was trimmed by 4 bases and the J gene end by 1 base; junction bases not matched to a gene: 15. As DNA, the CDR3 is TGTGCCAGCTCACTTGGTGGAGCGGGGGGGCCATTGCCCCAAGAGACCCAGTACTTC. Translation: CASSLGGAGGPLPQETQYF.

Only one count was recorded for this clone. The chain's CDR3 is CASSPPPGTPHEQYF. As DNA, the CDR3 is TGTGCCAGCTCACCACCTCCCGGGACACCCCACGAGCAGTACTTC. This chain uses TRBV18 with TRBJ2-7; possible D gene TRBD1, 6 bases. The CDR3 consists of 15 residues. V shed 0 bases and J shed 5 bases, with 14 bases lying between them. The V gene's germline CDR1 is KGHSH and CDR2 LQKENI.

This sequence joins TRBV6-6 and TRBJ1-2; 7 bases align to TRBD1. V lost 6 bases, J lost 8 bases, and 3 bases stayed unmatched. This CDR3 region has 11 residues. Germline V lookup: CDR1 MNHNY, CDR2 SVGAGI (reference sequence). The CDR3, as DNA: TGTGCCAGCAGCCCAGGGGGAGGCTACACCTTC. As protein: CASSPGGGYTF.

This chain joins TRBV10-3 and TRBJ1-5; no reliable D call. Germline CDR1 ENHRY, CDR2 SYGVKD. The CDR3 totals 13 residues. V was trimmed by 3 bases and J by 7 bases, leaving 10 bases between them. CDR3 in amino acids: CAISESSEQPQHF. The CDR3 bases are TGTGCCATCAGTGAATCGAGCGAGCAGCCCCAGCATTTT.

This clone was recorded once. Germline is not matched at one junction end, which may reflect a read error. The chain uses TRBV10-2 and TRBJ2-5; maybe TRBD2 (6 bases). CDR1 is WSHSY and CDR2 is SAAADI in the germline V gene. The CDR3 covers 13 residues. The CDR3 loop is CASRERGWETQYF. Written as DNA, the CDR3 is TGCGCCAGCCGTGAACGGGGGTGGGAGACCCAGTACTTC.

The rearrangement joins TRBV29-1 to TRBJ2-7; D may be TRBD1 (6 bases). Trimming removed 1 base from V and 3 bases from J, with 10 bases in between. Germline CDR1 and CDR2: SQVTM and ANQGSEA. The CDR3 runs to 13 residues. The CDR3 spells CSVEVLQGYEQYF. As DNA, the CDR3 is TGCAGCGTTGAAGTGTTACAGGGCTACGAGCAGTACTTC.

The chain employs TRBV5-4 and TRBJ2-7; 9 nucleotides line up with TRBD2. This CDR3 is built from 16 residues. J lost 4 bases, V lost 1 base, and 9 bases had no gene match. Germline V gives CDR1 SGHNT, CDR2 YYREEE (reference sequence). CDR3 sequence: CASSLSPTSGPYEQYF. The CDR3 bases are TGTGCCAGCAGCTTGAGTCCGACTAGCGGACCTTACGAGCAGTACTTC. The complete variable domain, with remaining parts taken from reference TRBV5-4 and TRBJ2-7, reads ETGVTQSPTHLIKTRGQQVTLRCSSQSGHNTVSWYQQALGQGPQFIFQYYREEENGRGNFPPRFSGLQFPNYSSELNVNALELDDSALYLCASSLSPTSGPYEQYFGPGTRLTVT.

The chain's CDR3 is CASSLERGDKKNIQYF. CDR3 coding DNA: TGTGCCAGCAGCTTGGAGCGGGGGGACAAAAAAAACATTCAGTACTTC. The chain joins TRBV5-6 to TRBJ2-4; TRBD2 aligns across 9 bases. The CDR3 is made up of 16 amino acids. Germline V gene lookup returns CDR1 SGHDT and CDR2 YYEEEE. The trim removed 0 bases at V and 4 bases at J, leaving 5 bases unmatched.

The J gene is TRBJ2-7, the V gene TRBV5-1; possibly TRBD2 for D (7 bases). CDR1 SGHRS and CDR2 YFSETQ come from the germline V gene. Trimming took 4 bases from V and 5 from J, leaving 16 bases between them. CDR3 length: 14 amino acids. CDR3 nucleotides: TGCGCCAGCAGCGGGGGGGCCGATCAAAACGAGCAGTACTTC. It is translated as CASSGGADQNEQYF. Variable domain in full (rest from reference TRBV5-1 and TRBJ2-7): KAGVTQTPRYLIKTRGQQVTLSCSPISGHRSVSWYQQTPGQGLQFLFEYFSETQRNKGNFPGRFSGRQFSNSRSEMNVSTLELGDSALYLCASSGGADQNEQYFGPGTRLTVT.

The chain combines TRBV4-2 with TRBJ1-2; the match to TRBD1 covers 7 bases. The ends lost 1 base at V and 3 bases at J; junction bases unmatched: 8. From germline, CDR1 is LGHNA and CDR2 YNFKEQ. The CDR3 totals 16 residues. Written as DNA, the CDR3 is TGTGCCAGCAGCCAAGCCATCCGGGACAGTCACTATGGCTACACCTTC. This translates into CASSQAIRDSHYGYTF.

The chain combines TRBV28 with TRBJ2-7, with D possibly being TRBD1 or TRBD2 (5 bases each). CDR1 MDHEN and CDR2 SYDVKM come from the germline V gene. V lost 6 bases and J 7 bases, leaving 19 bases between the germline ends. The CDR3 runs to 14 residues. CDR3 residues: CASSVLGLGPEQYF. CDR3 nucleotide sequence: TGTGCCAGCAGCGTGTTGGGCCTGGGACCGGAGCAGTACTTC.

V is TRBV2 and J is TRBJ2-7, with D possibly matching TRBD1 (6 bases). This CDR3 is built from 18 residues. The germline CDR1 and CDR2 sequences are SNHLY and FYNNEI. V lost 7 bases and J lost 0, with 25 bases in between. The CDR3 DNA is TGTGCCAGCAAGGGTCCGACGGGATGGCAGGGGCACTCCTACGAGCAGTACTTC. Protein product: CASKGPTGWQGHSYEQYF.